This T cell receptor beta chain derives from a study of blood T cell repertoires in COVID-19 (dated by TCRdb to the early 2020s). For the wider study: Samples covering the acute and convalescent phases of COVID-19 were provided by collaborators in the United States, Italy and Spain. The prospective study material was composed of cDNA or gDNA derived from T cells, B-cell-depleted T cells, or PBMCs. The dataset comprised deeply sampled blood TCRbeta repertoires from subjects exposed to, actively infected with, or recovered from COVID-19. The repertoires were released in a freely available public database intended as a resource for research on the immune response to SARS-CoV-2. The samples were drawn from two sources: the first 160 participants of the ongoing ImmuneRACE study, and approximately 1,300 subjects contributed by 6 global collaborators. The sample metadata nearly always contained a de-identified subject ID, COVID-19 status, age in years and sex. HLA class I and class II types, where available, came from metadata supplied by the sample provider rather than from assay-based typing. Study-wide conclusions, independent of this receptor: Clinical and demographic metadata were provided uncurated, with the amount varying by source and participant.

From the germline V gene (reference sequence), CDR1 is WNHNN and CDR2 is SYGVQD. Trimmed from V: 6 bases; trimmed from J: 0 bases; junction bases lacking a gene match: 9. Counted from cysteine to phenylalanine, this CDR3 has 17 amino acids. Only the CDR3 DNA stays, 51 bases, in frame from base 1. Notes on this clone: Its antigen is not yet known. Qualities for individual bases were not recorded, and no much larger clone is one base off.

TCRbeta CDR3 regions were amplified from genomic DNA by means of the immunoSEQ Assay, a bias-controlled multiplex PCR. The authors' analysis ran thus. Nucleated cell counts per sample were estimated from amplification of reference gene primers within the assay. To quantify the absolute abundance of each unique TCRbeta CDR3 rearrangement, sequence reads were collapsed and filtered. For each sample, productive Simpson clonality was calculated as the square root of Simpson's diversity index across productive rearrangements. This is the immuneACCESS table as TCRdb keeps it, with only in-frame sequences that have V and J called. A part of the clones is gone; compared with another copy, unresolved V genes explain less than half, and the rest is unexplained. V and J calls and clone size come straight from that table; D and trimming were deduced from the DNA. Across this sample there are approximately 240,000 clones, with around 85% seen only once. About 1.3% of the sample comes from the top ten.

Participants in the prospective study were aged roughly 18 to 90 years, lived in 20 to 30 United States geographic areas, and enrolled through a virtual design. Cohort assignment in the prospective study relied on participant-reported clinical history from a screening survey and a study questionnaire. In the prospective study, whole blood, serum and a nasopharyngeal or oropharyngeal swab were collected from each participant by mobile phlebotomists. Over a roughly 2-month period, participants in the prospective study had the option of providing additional blood draws and questionnaires. Before DNA extraction, blood samples from the prospective study were shipped at room temperature or frozen.

The source material was PBMCs or T cells enriched from blood (not recorded which). Recombination joined TRBV10-1 with TRBJ1-5, and 9 bases in between align with TRBD1. This TCR was sampled from a woman between 35 and 50 years old with acute COVID-19. CDR3 sequence: CASRRGQGTTSNQPQHF. The DNA sequence follows: TGCGCCAGCAGGCGAGGACAGGGGACAACTAGCAATCAGCCCCAGCATTTT.